This T cell receptor (beta chain) was observed in a study of patients and donors after allogeneic stem cell transplantation. TCRdb independently ran MiXCR on the RT-PCR reads; one entry per CDR3 protein. The sample lists roughly 4,500 distinct CDR3 sequences, about 17% occurring once. Germline loops: CDR1 MGHRA, CDR2 YSYEKL. V shed 0 bases and J shed 14 bases, with 8 bases lying between them. The CDR3 spans 12 residues. This clonotype is medium-sized (0.01 to 0.1%) in the sample. The chain employs TRBV4-1 and TRBJ1-6, with unresolved D. This receptor was obtained from a human donor who was either an allogeneic HSCT recipient or a stem cell or donor lymphocyte infusion donor (not recorded which). It is not recorded whose cells these are; they may come from a transplant donor. The source material was blood, either unsorted or a sorted T cell fraction (not recorded which). In DNA form, the CDR3 reads TGCGCCAGCAGCCAAGATAGTCGGTCCCTCCACTTT. It specifies CASSQDSRSLHF.